This section outlines one T cell receptor beta chain sequence together with its context. The entry originates in a study of blood T cell repertoires in COVID-19. Study details: The United States, Italy and Spain were the sources of the acute and convalescent COVID-19 samples.

Authors' analysis steps: Reference gene primers were amplified, and this amplification served to estimate nucleated cell counts. TCRdb keeps only in-frame clones here, not all; method: immunoSEQ multiplex PCR. V, J and clone size are those of that table, while D and trimming were read from the DNA. The sample lists over 85,000 clones, around nine tenths occurring once. CDR1 and CDR2 from the germline V gene are KGHSH and LQKENI. The V gene end was trimmed by 6 bases and the J gene end by 2 bases; junction bases not matched to a gene: 3. CDR3 size: 13 residues. The sequencing sample was made of peripheral blood. The chain uses TRBV18 and TRBJ2-5, with TRBD1 identical over 7 bases. The source is a woman aged 45-60 years with acute or convalescent COVID-19. The CDR3 DNA sequence: TGTGCCAGCTCCCGGGACAGACAAGAGACCCAGTACTTC. This translates into CASSRDRQETQYF.